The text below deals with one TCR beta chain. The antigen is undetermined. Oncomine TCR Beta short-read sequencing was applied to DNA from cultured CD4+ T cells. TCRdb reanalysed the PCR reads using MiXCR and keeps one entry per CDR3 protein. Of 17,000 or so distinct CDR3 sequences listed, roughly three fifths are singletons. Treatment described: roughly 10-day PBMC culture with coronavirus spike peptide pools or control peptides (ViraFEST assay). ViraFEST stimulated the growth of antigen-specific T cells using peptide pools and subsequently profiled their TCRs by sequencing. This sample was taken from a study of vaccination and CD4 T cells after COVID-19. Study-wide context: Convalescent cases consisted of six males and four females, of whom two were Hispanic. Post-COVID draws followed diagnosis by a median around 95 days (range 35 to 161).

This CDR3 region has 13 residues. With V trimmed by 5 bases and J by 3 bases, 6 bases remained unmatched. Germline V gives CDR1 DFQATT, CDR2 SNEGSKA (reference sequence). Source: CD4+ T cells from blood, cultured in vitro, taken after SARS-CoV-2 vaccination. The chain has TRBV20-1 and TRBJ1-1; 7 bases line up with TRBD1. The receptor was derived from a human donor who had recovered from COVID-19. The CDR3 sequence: CSALDRADTEAFF. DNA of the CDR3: TGCAGTGCTTTAGACAGGGCCGACACTGAAGCTTTCTTT.